This entry describes one T cell receptor beta chain. Its specificity is not known. The entry originates in a study of OX40 agonist ivuxolimab in advanced cancers. About the study: Dose-escalation patients' cancers were hepatocellular carcinoma, melanoma, renal cell or head and neck cancer. Overall study results and limits: The antigen specificity of the peripheral T cells (those that were expanded) was not determined. Low normalized clonal expansion also occurred in some nonresponding patients. Expanded clones were, on average, more numerous among CD8+ T cells than CD4+.

The CDR3 is made up of 15 amino acids. Germline V gene sequence: CDR1 SGHVS, CDR2 FQNEAQ. Trimming removed 0 bases from V and 4 bases from J; junction bases left unmatched: 3. Assay used: immunoSEQ multiplex PCR; TCRdb lists only in-frame clones, some missing. The top ten hold 11% to 15% of the sample, which has some 60,000 clones, 91% seen once. Sequencing used CD4+ or CD8+ T cells sorted from blood, obtained in a trial of the OX40 agonist ivuxolimab. The chain combines TRBV7-8 with TRBJ2-7, with 10 bases that match TRBD2. The clonotype originates from an adult with an advanced solid tumor such as melanoma, head and neck, liver or kidney cancer. The DNA for the CDR3 is TGTGCCAGCAGCTTAGCGGCTAGCGGGAGATACGAGCAGTACTTC. Translation: CASSLAASGRYEQYF.